The 31 T cell receptor beta chains reported below all come from one sample, sequenced in a study of TIL therapy for anti-PD-1-resistant metastatic lung cancer. The libraries were made with immunoSEQ v3. This table comes from immunoSEQ multiplex PCR, and its TCRdb copy is limited to in-frame clones, with some not included. The sample has 52,000 or so clones, around four fifths seen once. Time point noted: pre-treatment sample, taken before nivolumab and TIL therapy. The sequenced sample was blood, obtained at baseline. The receptors here all came from a person aged 25-80 years with non-small cell lung cancer.

CDR3 sequence reads: CASSPSLTDMNTEAFF. In nucleotides, the CDR3 is TGTGCCAGCAGCCCCAGCCTTACAGACATGAACACTGAAGCTTTCTTT. The chain links TRBV3-1 (or the pseudogene TRBV3-2) to TRBJ1-1; D uncertain. Trimming removed 4 bases at V and 0 bases at J, with 15 bases between. CDR1 is LGHDT and CDR2 is YNNKEL in the germline V gene (reference sequence). This CDR3 is 16 amino acids long.

This chain joins TRBV18 and TRBJ1-2; possible D gene TRBD1, 5 bases. Trimming took 2 bases from V and 3 from J, leaving 10 bases between them. Looked up from germline, CDR1 is KGHSH and CDR2 is LQKENI. The length of the CDR3 is 14 residues. CDR3 sequence (DNA): TGTGCCAGCTCACCAGCCAGGGACTACTATGGCTACACCTTC. Residues: CASSPARDYYGYTF.

The genes are TRBV6-5 and TRBJ2-7; 9 bases map to TRBD1. This CDR3 is built from 14 residues. The V gene's germline CDR1 is MNHEY and CDR2 SVGAGI. V was clipped by 6 bases and J by 4 bases; unmatched bases: 7. CDR3 DNA: TGTGCCAGCAGACGGGGACAGGGCTCTTACGAGCAGTACTTC. Translating gives CASRRGQGSYEQYF.

This chain links TRBV28 with TRBJ2-7; 9 positions match TRBD1. Germline CDR1 is MDHEN and CDR2 is SYDVKM. The CDR3 has 15 amino acids. V was pared by 4 bases and J by 1 base, with 5 bases of the junction left unmatched. This chain's CDR3 is CASSSGTGFSYEQYF. The CDR3, as DNA: TGTGCCAGCAGTTCCGGGACAGGGTTTTCCTACGAGCAGTACTTC.

The rearrangement links TRBV30 to TRBJ1-5, with no clear D. The V gene lost 0 bases and the J gene lost 6 bases, with 9 bases spanning the gap. CDR1 GTSNPN and CDR2 SVGIG come from the germline V gene (reference sequence). The CDR3 is 13 residues long. CDR3 in DNA: TGTGCCTGGAGTGTGTCGGTGGGTCAGCCCCAGCATTTT. Amino acid sequence: CAWSVSVGQPQHF.

With respect to this clone: Relative to the germline gene, one junction end is altered; a read error may explain this. The V and J genes are TRBV6-1 and TRBJ1-1, with a possible D match to TRBD1 (5 bases). This CDR3 comprises 15 residues. Per germline, CDR1 MNHNS and CDR2 SASEGT. The CDR3 reads CASREDSRVNTEAFF. The DNA of the CDR3 is TGTGCCAGCAGGGAAGACAGCCGGGTGAACACTGAAGCTTTCTTT.

The J gene is TRBJ1-4, the V gene TRBV10-3, with D possibly being TRBD1 (5 bases). Trimming removed 4 bases from V and 6 bases from J, with 15 bases in between. Germline V lookup: CDR1 ENHRY, CDR2 SYGVKD. The CDR3 is 15 amino acids. The CDR3 loop is CAISGGQLSDEKLFF. The CDR3 bases are TGTGCCATCAGTGGAGGACAACTAAGCGATGAAAAACTGTTTTTT.

This chain connects TRBV5-1 to TRBJ2-3; D uncertain. The CDR3 is made up of 14 amino acids. Trimming removed 3 bases at V and 1 base at J, with 9 bases between. CDR1 is SGHRS, CDR2 YFSETQ, per germline. The CDR3 loop reads CASSSSRGTDTQYF. In DNA form, the CDR3 reads TGCGCCAGCAGCTCTTCTCGGGGCACAGATACGCAGTATTTT.

The rearrangement links TRBV7-7 to TRBJ2-1; 14 bases agree with TRBD2. This CDR3 spans 13 amino acids. V lost 5 bases and J lost 13; bases outside the gene matches: 4. The germline gives CDR1 SSHAT, CDR2 FNYEAQ (reference sequence). CDR3 sequence: CASSKTSGGAQFF. DNA of the CDR3: TGTGCCAGCAGCAAGACTAGCGGGGGGGCCCAGTTCTTC.

V is TRBV3-1 (or the pseudogene TRBV3-2) and J is TRBJ2-1; perhaps D is TRBD1 or TRBD2 (5 bases each). There are 15 residues in the CDR3. Germline V lookup: CDR1 LGHDT, CDR2 YNNKEL (reference sequence). Deletions cut 0 bases from V and 5 bases from J, with 11 bases between. As DNA, the CDR3 is TGTGCCAGCAGCCAAGAACTGGGGGTGAACAATGAGCAGTTCTTC. It is translated as CASSQELGVNNEQFF.

This chain connects TRBV5-5 to TRBJ2-2; 10 nucleotides match TRBD1. V lost 3 bases, J lost 7 bases, and 12 bases stayed unmatched. Germline V gene lookup returns CDR1 SGHKS and CDR2 YYEKEE (reference sequence). The CDR3 contains 17 residues. DNA of the CDR3: TGTGCCAGCAGCTCGGGACAGGGGTCCCCTTCTGGCGGGGAGCTGTTTTTT. Its protein is CASSSGQGSPSGGELFF. Filled out from reference TRBV5-5 and TRBJ2-2, the complete variable domain reads DAGVTQSPTHLIKTRGQQVTLRCSPISGHKSVSWYQQVLGQGPQFIFQYYEKEERGRGNFPDRFSARQFPNYSSELNVNALLLGDSALYLCASSSGQGSPSGGELFFGEGSRLTVL.

The chain recombines TRBV5-4 with TRBJ2-7, with 11 bases aligning to TRBD2. Per germline, CDR1 SGHNT and CDR2 YYREEE (reference sequence). The CDR3 is made up of 18 amino acids. The V and J ends lost 1 base and 0 bases, in that order; junction bases with no gene match: 9. The CDR3 coding sequence is TGTGCCAGCAGCTTGTCAGGCCTAGCGGGGGGCATCTCCTACGAGCAGTACTTC. It translates to CASSLSGLAGGISYEQYF. Filled out from reference TRBV5-4 and TRBJ2-7, the complete variable domain reads ETGVTQSPTHLIKTRGQQVTLRCSSQSGHNTVSWYQQALGQGPQFIFQYYREEENGRGNFPPRFSGLQFPNYSSELNVNALELDDSALYLCASSLSGLAGGISYEQYFGPGTRLTVT.

V is TRBV27 and J is TRBJ2-5; unclear D gene. Germline V gene lookup returns CDR1 MNHEY and CDR2 SMNVEV (reference sequence). The V end lost 5 bases, the J end lost 5 bases, and 15 bases lay between the germline ends. CDR3 length: 14 amino acids. The CDR3 spells CASSPRDHSETQYF. The CDR3 DNA follows: TGTGCCAGCAGTCCCCGTGACCACAGTGAGACCCAGTACTTC.

The rearrangement uses TRBV28 and TRBJ1-5; a weak D match, TRBD1 (5 bases). Per the germline V gene, CDR1 is MDHEN and CDR2 is SYDVKM. Deletions cut 1 base from V and 4 bases from J, with 8 bases between. This CDR3 contains 14 residues. The CDR3 protein is CASSLSAGNQPQHF. The CDR3 DNA reads as TGTGCCAGCAGTTTATCGGCAGGGAATCAGCCCCAGCATTTT.

The V gene is TRBV5-1, the J gene TRBJ2-5; 14 bases line up with TRBD2. With V trimmed by 4 bases and J by 5 bases, 7 bases remained unmatched. This CDR3 region has 16 residues. CDR1 SGHRS and CDR2 YFSETQ come from the germline V gene. The CDR3 spells CASSARLAGGHETQYF. The CDR3 nucleotides read TGCGCCAGCAGCGCCCGACTAGCGGGGGGGCACGAGACCCAGTACTTC.

The genes are TRBV5-1 and TRBJ2-1, with D unresolved. The CDR3 is 17 amino acids. The V gene lost 0 bases and the J gene lost 6 bases, with 19 bases spanning the gap. Germline V lookup: CDR1 SGHRS, CDR2 YFSETQ. Here the CDR3 reads CASSLAGSGFGINEQFF. The CDR3 DNA sequence: TGCGCCAGCAGCTTGGCCGGATCTGGCTTTGGTATCAATGAGCAGTTCTTC.

The chain has TRBV4-1 and TRBJ2-5; no clear D gene. The germline V gene has CDR1 MGHRA and CDR2 YSYEKL. This CDR3 contains 16 residues. Trimming removed 0 bases from V and 1 base from J, with 12 bases in between. DNA of the CDR3: TGCGCCAGCAGCCAAGAGGGTTCGACTTTCCAAGAGACCCAGTACTTC. It specifies CASSQEGSTFQETQYF.

CDR3 in amino acids: CASSVGHLGEQFF. CDR3 DNA: TGTGCCAGCTCGGTCGGGCACCTAGGTGAGCAGTTCTTC. The rearrangement uses TRBV3-1 (or the pseudogene TRBV3-2) and TRBJ2-1; D is undetermined. CDR1 and CDR2 (germline): LGHDT, YNNKEL (reference sequence). Trimming cost V 8 bases and J 9 bases, with 17 bases left between them. The CDR3 covers 13 residues.

This rearrangement joins TRBV29-1 to TRBJ2-5; TRBD1 or TRBD2 may be the D gene (7 bases each). Germline V lookup: CDR1 SQVTM, CDR2 ANQGSEA. Trimming cost V 6 bases and J 2 bases, with 13 bases left between them. The CDR3 length is 13 residues. CDR3 DNA: TGCAGCGTAGCGGGACAGATACAAGAGACCCAGTACTTC. Protein sequence: CSVAGQIQETQYF.

The V gene is TRBV7-9, the J gene TRBJ1-4, with D perhaps matching TRBD1 (5 bases). The CDR3 contains 13 residues. Trimming left V 5 bases short and J 14 bases short, with 18 bases between. Germline CDR1 is SEHNR and CDR2 is FQNEAQ (reference sequence). The CDR3 DNA is TGTGCCAGCAGCCGACCAGACAGTGGTTTGCTGTTTTTT. Translation gives CASSRPDSGLLFF.

This clone was seen just once. The V gene is TRBV23-1, the J gene TRBJ2-4; TRBD2 might be the D (6 bases). TRBV23-1 is an ORF, and what it does is uncertain. Trimming removed 0 bases from V and 0 bases from J, with 12 bases in between. The length of the CDR3 is 17 residues. The CDR3 loop is CASSQSGGIRAKNIQYF. The CDR3 bases are TGCGCCAGCAGTCAATCGGGCGGGATTCGAGCCAAAAACATTCAGTACTTC.

The V and J genes are TRBV28 and TRBJ2-7, with 7 bases that match TRBD2. Germline CDR1 MDHEN, CDR2 SYDVKM. The CDR3 length is 13 residues. Trimming removed 2 bases from V and 11 bases from J; junction bases left unmatched: 9. CDR3 in DNA: TGTGCCAGCAGTTTAGGACCACTAGCGTGGGAGTACTTC. Residues: CASSLGPLAWEYF. The complete variable domain, with remaining parts taken from reference TRBV28 and TRBJ2-7, reads DVKVTQSSRYLVKRTGEKVFLECVQDMDHENMFWYRQDPGLGLRLIYFSYDVKMKEKGDIPEGYSVSREKKERFSLILESASTNQTSMYLCASSLGPLAWEYFGPGTRLTVT.

CDR3 in amino acids: CASSGRLSYNEQFF. CDR3 in DNA: TGTGCCAGCAGCGGGAGACTGTCCTACAATGAGCAGTTCTTC. The chain has TRBV9 and TRBJ2-1; unclear D gene. V was clipped by 3 bases and J by 1 base, with 8 bases between them. Germline V lookup: CDR1 SGDLS, CDR2 YYNGEE. The CDR3 is 14 amino acids. Complete variable domain (other parts from reference TRBV9 and TRBJ2-1): DSGVTQTPKHLITATGQRVTLRCSPRSGDLSVYWYQQSLDQGLQFLIQYYNGEERAKGNILERFSAQQFPDLHSELNLSSLELGDSALYFCASSGRLSYNEQFFGPGTRLTVL.

V gene TRBV6-2 or TRBV6-3 combines with J gene TRBJ1-4; D is perhaps TRBD1 (6 bases). Trimming cost V 4 bases and J 14 bases, with 20 bases left between them. The CDR3 consists of 14 residues. Germline V gene lookup returns CDR1 MNHEY and CDR2 SVGEGT. CDR3 in amino acids: CASSSGTLLTELFF. CDR3 coding DNA: TGTGCCAGCAGTTCCGGGACACTATTGACAGAGCTGTTTTTT.

V and J are TRBV11-2 and TRBJ1-2; D is uncertain. Germline CDR1 and CDR2: SGHAT and FQNNGV. The CDR3 covers 11 residues. Trimming took 4 bases from V and 3 from J, leaving 3 bases between them. CDR3 protein: CASSSDYGYTF. In nucleotides, the CDR3 is TGTGCCAGCAGCTCGGACTATGGCTACACCTTC.

CDR3 residues: CASTPLGSADLSYEQYF. The CDR3 nucleotides are TGTGCCAGCACTCCTTTAGGGTCGGCGGACCTCTCCTACGAGCAGTACTTC. The rearrangement links TRBV28 to TRBJ2-7; D remains unclear. Trimming cost V 7 bases and J 0 bases, with 22 bases left between them. This CDR3 comprises 17 residues. CDR1 and CDR2 from the germline V gene are MDHEN and SYDVKM.

The chain joins TRBV5-1 to TRBJ1-1; D gene uncertain. Germline-derived CDR1 and CDR2 are SGHRS and YFSETQ. Deletions cut 0 bases from V and 2 bases from J, with 8 bases between. This CDR3 has 14 residues. The CDR3 sequence: CASSLEWKNTEAFF. CDR3 sequence (DNA): TGCGCCAGCAGCTTGGAATGGAAAAACACTGAAGCTTTCTTT.

The chain joins TRBV7-2 to TRBJ1-5; no reliable D call. This CDR3 contains 13 residues. The germline gives CDR1 SGHTA, CDR2 FQGNSA. V lost 2 bases, J lost 7 bases, and 9 bases lay in between. The CDR3 DNA reads TGTGCCAGCAGCTTACCCGGTGGGCAGCCCCAGCATTTT. It specifies CASSLPGGQPQHF.

The V call is TRBV6-2 or TRBV6-3, the J call TRBJ2-4, with TRBD1 matching 10 bases. Germline V lookup: CDR1 MNHEY, CDR2 SVGEGT. The CDR3 loop spans 19 amino acids. The trim removed 3 bases at V and 0 bases at J, leaving 11 bases unmatched. CDR3 sequence: CASSYRSGTGVTAKNIQYF. CDR3 bases: TGTGCCAGCAGTTATCGTTCCGGGACAGGGGTGACAGCCAAAAACATTCAGTACTTC.

Only one count was recorded for this clone. This sequence joins TRBV30 and TRBJ2-3; maybe TRBD2 (6 bases). The germline V gene has CDR1 GTSNPN and CDR2 SVGIG (reference sequence). Trimming shortened V by 0 bases and J by 5 bases, and 15 bases separated the two germline ends. The CDR3 spans 15 residues. CDR3 nucleotide sequence: TGTGCCTGGAGTGTACTTTGGGGGGTCAAAGATACGCAGTATTTT. It yields the protein CAWSVLWGVKDTQYF.

This sequence joins TRBV27 and TRBJ2-5; a weak D match, TRBD1 (6 bases). CDR3 length equals 14 residues. The V gene lost 5 bases and the J gene lost 5 bases, with 15 bases spanning the gap. Germline V CDR1 and CDR2: MNHEY, SMNVEV (reference sequence). The CDR3 spells CASSVSGVLETQYF. The CDR3 DNA is TGTGCCAGCAGTGTGTCAGGGGTTTTGGAGACCCAGTACTTC.